This passage covers 3 T cell receptor beta chains from one sample sequenced in a study of somatic reversion in DOCK8 deficiency. From 95 to 100 ng genomic DNA, TRB libraries were made by one-step EuroClonality-NGS amplicon PCR. TCRdb reanalysed the multiplex PCR reads using MiXCR and keeps one entry per CDR3 protein. This sample has about 420 distinct CDR3 sequences, with about a quarter found just once. The specimen sequenced was blood. The source of these receptors is a human donor with DOCK8 deficiency.

By frequency in the sample, this clonotype is hyperexpanded. The gene calls are TRBV20-1 and TRBJ1-1; no reliable D call. V dropped 4 bases and J dropped 6 bases, with 9 bases sitting between them. The CDR3 is 11 residues long. CDR1 and CDR2 from the germline V gene are DFQATT and SNEGSKA (reference sequence). CDR3 sequence reads: CSAIPGAEAFF. The CDR3 nucleotides are TGCAGTGCTATTCCGGGCGCTGAAGCTTTCTTT.

Of note for this clonotype: This may be a read error, as it is one base from a much larger clone. The chain carries TRBV4-1 and TRBJ1-1, with D hard to call. This CDR3 is 14 amino acids long. Germline lookup yields CDR1 MGHRA and CDR2 YSYEKL. CDR3 in amino acids: CASGQIRRTTEAFF. CDR3 in DNA: TGCGCCAGCGGCCAAATCAGGAGGACCACTGAAGCTTTCTTT.

J is TRBJ1-2 and V is TRBV19; D ambiguous. Trimming took 5 bases from V and 8 from J, leaving 18 bases between them. Germline-derived CDR1 and CDR2 are LNHDA and SQIVND (reference sequence). The CDR3 spans 14 residues. The CDR3 is CASSFPGLLQGYTF. CDR3 coding DNA: TGTGCCAGTAGTTTCCCGGGCCTGCTGCAGGGCTACACCTTC.